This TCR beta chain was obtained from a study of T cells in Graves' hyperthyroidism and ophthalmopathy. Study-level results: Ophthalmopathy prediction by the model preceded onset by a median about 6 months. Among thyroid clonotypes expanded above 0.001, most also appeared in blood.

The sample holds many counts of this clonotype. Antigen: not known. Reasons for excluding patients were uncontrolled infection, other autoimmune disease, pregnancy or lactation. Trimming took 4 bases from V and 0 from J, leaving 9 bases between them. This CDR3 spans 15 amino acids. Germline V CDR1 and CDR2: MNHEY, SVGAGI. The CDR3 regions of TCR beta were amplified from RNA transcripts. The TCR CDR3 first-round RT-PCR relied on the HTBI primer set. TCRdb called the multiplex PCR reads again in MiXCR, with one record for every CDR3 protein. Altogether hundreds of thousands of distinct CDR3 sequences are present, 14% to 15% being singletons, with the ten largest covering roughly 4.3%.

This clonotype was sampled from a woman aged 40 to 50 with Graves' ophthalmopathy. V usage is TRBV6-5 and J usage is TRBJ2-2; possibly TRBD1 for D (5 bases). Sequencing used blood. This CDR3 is CASSFQGTNTGELFF. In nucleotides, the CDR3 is TGTGCCAGCAGTTTTCAGGGAACGAACACCGGGGAGCTGTTTTTT.